This TCR beta chain is from a study of T cells in Graves' hyperthyroidism and ophthalmopathy. General observations from the study: The blood repertoire included most of the expanded thyroid clonotypes above 0.001. Through a model of 13 V-J features, ophthalmopathy was separated from stable hyperthyroidism.

Between the trimmed V and J ends, which lost 1 base and 0 bases, there was a span of 18 bases. CDR1 and CDR2 from the germline V gene are LGHNA and YNFKEQ. The CDR3 loop spans 19 amino acids. Lactation, pregnancy, other autoimmune disease or uncontrolled infection led to exclusion of patients. The TCR beta CDR3 regions underwent amplification using RNA transcripts as the source. When the TCR CDR3 underwent first-round RT-PCR, the HTBI primer set was used. TCRdb ran MiXCR on the multiplex PCR reads and lists one entry per CDR3 protein. The sample shows about 570,000 distinct CDR3 sequences, 40% to 55% of them seen only once. This clonotype turned up a few times. The target antigen is unknown.

The sequence came from an adult woman with Graves' disease, either hyperthyroidism or ophthalmopathy (not recorded which). The chain carries TRBV4-2 and TRBJ2-2, with D tentatively TRBD2 (6 bases). Sequencing input: peripheral blood or thyroid tissue (not recorded which). The CDR3 is CASSQVGLGGTSNTGELFF. The CDR3 DNA follows: TGTGCCAGCAGCCAAGTGGGTCTGGGAGGTACCTCGAACACCGGGGAGCTGTTTTTT.